This T cell receptor (beta chain) was sequenced during a study of cytomegalovirus exposure and HLA in healthy donors (TCRdb year 2017). About the investigation overall: An earlier analysis of under 600 of the donors reported 250 to 350 Gb of sequence data and about 100 million unique TCR beta sequences from roughly 200 million T cells. Because of strong linkage in the cohort, a handful of DR-DQ haplotypes were treated as single units for association and clustering. In a later genetic analysis, genome-wide SNP genotypes for about 55% of the 666 donors were used, and that subset was treated as a discovery cohort. The study aimed to test whether cataloging public T cell receptors could reveal signatures of past pathogen exposure. The study combined high-throughput TCR immunosequencing, statistical association of individual TCRs with disease status, and machine learning to predict cytomegalovirus infection status. In the later analysis, no new phenotypic data were used to find candidate immune exposures; instead, reliance was placed on TCR beta sequences and their occurrence across donors. Both class I and class II loci were covered by HLA typing, at four-digit resolution. The T cell repertoires of 550 to 850 subjects were profiled by immunosequencing and related to cytomegalovirus serostatus. On average, roughly 200,000 unique TCR beta nucleotide sequences were sequenced per donor among a few hundred genotyped donors of the cohort, with around 19% of those sequences being non-productive. All discovery cohort repertoires had been generated on a single sequencing platform. The genetic ancestry cluster associated with self-reported Caucasian donors included 65% to 90% of the 350 to 500 genotyped donors. The number of typed donors differed by locus: roughly 620-630 for A, B, C, DRB1 and DQB1; 522 for DQA1; approximately 600 for DPA1; and 400 to 480 for DPB1. Along with the approximately 700-subject first cohort, a separate validation cohort of around 120 different subjects was used. A later analysis re-analyzed previously published TCR beta repertoires from 666 donors and added high-resolution HLA genotyping to study TCR occurrence patterns. An earlier analysis of around 640 of the donors used high-throughput TCR beta sequencing to judge whether each TCR beta V gene segment behaved as functional or pseudogenic. Donor age, sex, ethnicity and CMV serostatus were collected together with the repertoire data. An early release that covered 640 HLA-typed donors contained approximately 300 gigabases of sequencing data and around 85 million unique TCR sequences. The study at large found these results: Sequencing depth was assumed to be roughly uniform across donors in the presence/absence analyses, though that assumption may not hold. A later genetic analysis reported fewer N-insertions in productive TCRs among donors in an Asian-associated ancestry cluster than the approximately 670-donor mean. Because HLA typing was missing for some donors at each locus, association tests included only the typed subset. Because counts were too low, about 18 rarely observed V segments, including chromosome 9 orphons, were left out of the earlier analysis of 587 of the donors. Immune exposure information for the cohort was limited to CMV serostatus. Only TCR beta chains were sequenced in this cohort, and the absence of alpha or paired-chain data limited detectable features. Broadly in line with IMGT annotations, most TCR beta V segments showed up in productive rearrangements about 87% or about 30% of the time in an earlier analysis of 450 to 750 of the donors. Three of the identified cytomegalovirus-associated TCR beta chains were confirmed in vitro to be specific for cytomegalovirus antigens. It was suggested by the authors that the approach could potentially be generalized to other disease states and immunological phenotypes. In a later analysis, the rate of TCR association differed among HLA loci, with DRB1 alleles having the most associated TCRs and HLA-C alleles having the fewest. At a false discovery rate of 0.05, a later analysis linked 15,000 to 20,000 TCR beta sequences to specific HLA alleles. Compared with equally common non-associated chains, HLA-associated TCR beta chains in a later analysis were more clonally expanded and had lower generation probabilities. Most CMV-associated TCR beta chains appeared to be HLA-restricted in a later analysis, and the HLA associations seemed to be driven largely by CMV exposure. Assigning TCR associations to individual alleles was difficult when HLA alleles, especially DR and DQ, strongly co-occurred. Correlated functional status among segregating V segments might be attributable to linkage disequilibrium, but an unknown experimental factor could not be ruled out. Several of the top co-occurrence clusters appeared to be linked to parvovirus B19, influenza, CMV and Epstein-Barr virus, according to a later analysis. The study gave a list of 150 to 200 TCR beta chains associated with cytomegalovirus. The 87-base-pair reads could not distinguish some IMGT-functional V segments, including TRBV6-2 and TRBV6-3, so those segments were excluded. Across donors, most TCR sequences were observed very rarely, whereas some public TCRs were present in many individuals. A cluster of highly shared sequence variants was judged likely to represent a technical artifact of the sequencing pipeline. A further reported finding was that TCR beta sequences accurately predicted the HLA-A and HLA-B alleles for most subjects in the first cohort. The classifier was reported to diagnose cytomegalovirus status with high specificity and sensitivity in both the original and validation cohorts. V-gene and J-gene trimming of TCR beta chains was associated with a missense DCLRE1C variant in a later genetic analysis, and the association was replicated in an independent cohort.

In total, fewer than 750 healthy bone marrow donors made up the cohort. Cohort members were all nominally healthy when sampled, although unrecorded immune exposures were likely present. The donor tested CMV seronegative, placing the donor among the approximately 360 seronegative members of the cohort. A peripheral blood sample was collected from each donor, and TCR beta sequencing was performed on peripheral blood mononuclear cells. The Qiagen DNeasy Blood Extraction Kit was used to extract genomic DNA from the blood cell samples. The method behind the library was the immunoSEQ multiplex PCR assay. For the multiplex PCR, a mixture combining 60 forward primers for TCR Vbeta segments and 13 reverse primers for TCR Jbeta segments was used. Amplification of the CDR3 region of rearranged TCR beta genes was performed with a multiplex PCR assay on genomic DNA. The amplified TCR beta libraries were sequenced on the Illumina HiSeq System as 87-base-pair reads. The study's processing was this. A later analysis counted approximately 74 million unique TCR beta chains across the 500 to 850 repertoires, and 10 million to 11 million of these chains were shared by at least two donors. Raw reads were error-corrected and collapsed into unique sequences by a nearest-neighbor algorithm in which closely related sequences were merged to remove PCR and sequencing errors. To assign V, D and J gene segments, CDR3 sequences were aligned to IMGT reference sequences. For a sequence to be retained, a match of at least six nucleotides was required to both a V gene segment and a J gene segment. A rearrangement counted as productive if the CDR3 had no stop codons and remained in frame with V and J, and every other rearrangement counted as non-productive. CDR3 was defined according to IMGT convention as the region running from the second conserved V-encoded cysteine to the conserved J-encoded phenylalanine. In an earlier analysis of more than 550 of the donors, sequences lacking an unambiguous match to a single V gene segment were excluded. In an earlier analysis of 450 to 700 of the donors, V segments were called functional above 56.7% productive rearrangements and were called segregating when the between-donor standard deviation exceeded 5%. A statistical classification framework was developed to diagnose cytomegalovirus status using the catalog of TCR beta chain sequences. In a later analysis, V and J genes were assigned by comparing TCR nucleotide sequences against IMGT/GENE-DB human TR gene sequences. In a later analysis, CDR3 sequences and most-parsimonious VDJ recombination scenarios were assigned using the TCRdist pipeline. A later analysis defined each TCR beta chain by its CDR3 amino acid sequence plus V-gene family, and excluded reads lacking a unique V-gene family. A later analysis removed several hundred highly shared, low-generation-probability nucleotide sequences to deal with suspected cross-contamination and a sequencing artifact. A later analysis calculated a clonal expansion index for each public chain from normalized within-repertoire ranks of inferred template counts. In a later analysis, generation probabilities were computed using a VDJ recombination model fitted to out-of-frame rearrangements, and the results were checked against IGoR. In a later analysis, TCR-TCR, TCR-HLA and TCR-CMV co-occurrence was scored with hypergeometric tests, and a repertoire-size bias correction was applied to TCR pairs. A later analysis estimated false discovery rates by permuting HLA or CMV assignments 20 times. In a later analysis, co-occurring TCRs were grouped with DBSCAN, and TCRdist sequence similarity was added when clustering was performed within HLA-allele-positive subsets. Co-occurrence clustering excluded repertoires with fewer than 30,000 or more than 120,000 public chains, plus five with anomalous nucleotide sharing. The table comes from immuneACCESS by way of TCRdb, which keeps in-frame sequences with V and J called. Part of the clones is missing from these tables; in studies checked, under half for an unresolved V gene and the rest for unknown reasons. V and J calls and clone size are given by that table; D and trimming were obtained from the DNA. In this sample the table shows around 150,000 clones, roughly nine tenths of which occur a single time. The biggest ten clones account for about 0.85% of the sample.

According to the germline V gene (reference sequence), CDR1 reads LNHDA and CDR2 reads SQIVND. The junction shows trimming of 3 bases on V and 1 base on J, plus 2 bases between the germline ends. CDR3 length: 12 amino acids, cysteine to phenylalanine. Only CDR3 DNA remains: 36 bases, in frame from the first base. As to this clone: Its recognized antigen is unknown. Base quality data are lacking; no much larger clone is found one base away.

This chain joins TRBV19 to TRBJ2-3, with no confident D gene call. This clonotype was sampled from a woman under 40 in good health and CMV-seronegative. Sequencing input: PBMCs. This receptor has the CDR3 CASSIGTDTQYF. In nucleotide form, the sequence is TGTGCCAGTAGTATCGGCACAGATACGCAGTATTTT.